Listed here is a single T cell receptor (beta chain). This clone's antigen is unknown. Base qualities are not recorded, but no much larger clone differs from it by a single base. These data come from a study of cytomegalovirus exposure and HLA in healthy donors (dated 2017 in TCRdb). Looking at the study overall: According to an earlier analysis of several hundred of the donors, some 180 million T cells yielded some 120 million unique TCR beta sequences and more than 250 Gb of sequence data. The T cell repertoires of several hundred subjects were profiled by immunosequencing and related to cytomegalovirus serostatus. An early release that covered some 640 HLA-typed donors contained about 300 gigabases of sequencing data and around 80 million unique TCR sequences. Donor age, sex, ethnicity and CMV serostatus were collected together with the repertoire data. Every repertoire in the discovery cohort had been generated on one and the same sequencing platform. The genetic ancestry cluster associated with self-reported Caucasian donors included approximately 85% of the roughly 390 genotyped donors. Among some 400 genotyped donors of the cohort, an average of 235,054 unique TCR beta nucleotide sequences were sequenced per donor, about a sixth of them non-productive. Typing coverage differed by locus: A, B, C, DRB1 and DQB1 were typed in about 620-640 donors, DQA1 in 522, DPA1 in 600 to 610, and DPB1 in approximately 450. In an earlier analysis of about 590 of the donors, high-throughput TCR beta sequencing was used to judge whether each TCR beta V gene segment behaved as functional or pseudogenic. Rather than using new phenotypic data, the later analysis identified candidate immune exposures from TCR beta sequences and from how often those sequences occurred across donors. To predict cytomegalovirus infection status, the study brought together high-throughput TCR immunosequencing, statistical association of individual TCRs with disease status, and machine learning. To study patterns of TCR occurrence, a later analysis re-analyzed previously published TCR beta repertoires from around 660 donors and added high-resolution HLA genotyping. Several DR-DQ haplotypes were handled as single units for association and clustering, since linkage in the cohort was strong. A separate validation cohort of approximately 130 different subjects was used in addition to the roughly 670-subject first cohort. A later genetic analysis took genome-wide SNP genotypes for about three fifths of the roughly 670 donors and used that subset as a discovery cohort. The aim of the study was to test whether cataloging public T cell receptors could identify signatures of past pathogen exposure. Class I and class II HLA loci were covered by the typing at four-digit resolution. What the research found in general, with its limitations: Strong co-occurrence of HLA alleles, especially DR and DQ, made assigning TCR associations to individual alleles difficult. The study listed over 150 TCR beta chains as associated with cytomegalovirus. Because HLA typing was missing for some donors at each locus, association tests included only the typed subset. Sequencing depth was assumed to be roughly uniform across donors in the presence/absence analyses, though that assumption may not hold. The earlier analysis of 587 of the donors excluded seventeen rarely observed V segments, including chromosome 9 orphons, because counts were too low. The authors suggested that the approach could potentially be generalized to other disease states and immunological phenotypes. A later analysis found that TCR association rates varied across HLA loci, with DRB1 alleles showing the most associated TCRs and HLA-C alleles the fewest. In a later genetic analysis, a missense DCLRE1C variant was associated with V-gene and J-gene trimming of TCR beta chains, and the association was replicated in an independent cohort. In vitro tests confirmed that a few of the cytomegalovirus-associated TCR beta chains recognize cytomegalovirus antigens. While some public TCRs were present in many individuals, most TCR sequences turned up only very rarely across donors. A further reported finding was that TCR beta sequences accurately predicted the HLA-A and HLA-B alleles for most subjects in the first cohort. In both the original and validation cohorts, the classifier was reported to diagnose cytomegalovirus status with high specificity and sensitivity. Linkage disequilibrium might explain the correlated functional status among segregating V segments, but an unknown experimental factor could not be ruled out. A later analysis reported that several top co-occurrence clusters appeared linked to parvovirus B19, influenza, CMV and Epstein-Barr virus. This cohort had only TCR beta chains sequenced, and the lack of alpha or paired-chain data limited which features could be detected. In an earlier analysis of around 600 of the donors, most TCR beta V segments appeared in productive rearrangements about 90% or about 30% of the time, broadly matching IMGT annotations. The sequencing pipeline was judged likely to have produced a cluster of highly shared sequence variants as a technical artifact. For the cohort, immune exposure information was limited to CMV serostatus. Some IMGT-functional V segments, including TRBV6-2 and TRBV6-3, could not be told apart with the 87-base-pair reads, so those segments were excluded. At a false discovery rate of 0.05, a later analysis linked 15,000 to 20,000 TCR beta sequences to specific HLA alleles. According to a later genetic analysis, donors in an Asian-associated ancestry cluster had fewer N-insertions in productive TCRs than the approximately 650-donor mean. Most CMV-associated TCR beta chains appeared to be HLA-restricted in a later analysis, and the HLA associations seemed to be driven largely by CMV exposure. In a later analysis, HLA-associated TCR beta chains were found to be more clonally expanded and to have lower generation probabilities than equally common non-associated chains.

Library method: the immunoSEQ multiplex PCR assay. A mixture of 60 forward primers for TCR Vbeta segments and 13 reverse primers for TCR Jbeta segments was used in the multiplex PCR. The CDR3 region of rearranged TCR beta genes was amplified from genomic DNA by a multiplex PCR assay. The amplified TCR beta libraries were sequenced on the Illumina HiSeq System as 87-base-pair reads. The authors' analysis ran thus. In a later analysis, roughly 80 million unique TCR beta chains were counted across the roughly 610 repertoires, and about 9.9 million of these chains were shared by at least two donors. To remove PCR and sequencing errors, raw reads were error-corrected and collapsed into unique sequences using a nearest-neighbor algorithm that merged closely related sequences. V, D and J gene segments were assigned by aligning CDR3 sequences to IMGT reference sequences. For a sequence to be retained, a match of at least six nucleotides was required to both a V gene segment and a J gene segment. Rearrangements were called productive when the CDR3 lacked stop codons and stayed in frame with V and J; all others were non-productive. Following IMGT convention, CDR3 was defined as the stretch from the second conserved V-encoded cysteine up to the conserved J-encoded phenylalanine. Sequences without an unambiguous match to a single V gene segment were excluded from the earlier analysis of 587 of the donors. In an earlier analysis of 587 of the donors, V segments were called functional above 56.7% productive rearrangements and were called segregating when the between-donor standard deviation exceeded 5%. A statistical classification framework was built to diagnose cytomegalovirus status from the catalog of TCR beta chain sequences. In a later analysis, V and J genes were assigned by comparing TCR nucleotide sequences against IMGT/GENE-DB human TR gene sequences. Using the TCRdist pipeline, a later analysis assigned CDR3 sequences along with most-parsimonious VDJ recombination scenarios. A later analysis defined each TCR beta chain by its CDR3 amino acid sequence plus V-gene family, and excluded reads lacking a unique V-gene family. A later analysis removed several hundred highly shared, low-generation-probability nucleotide sequences to deal with suspected cross-contamination and a sequencing artifact. For each public chain, a later analysis derived a clonal expansion index from normalized ranks of inferred template counts within each repertoire. A later analysis computed generation probabilities with a VDJ recombination model fitted to out-of-frame rearrangements, and checked the results against IGoR. In a later analysis, TCR-TCR, TCR-HLA and TCR-CMV co-occurrence was scored with hypergeometric tests, and a repertoire-size bias correction was applied to TCR pairs. In a later analysis, false discovery rates were estimated by permuting HLA or CMV assignments 20 times. A later analysis grouped co-occurring TCRs with DBSCAN, adding TCRdist sequence similarity when clustering within HLA-allele-positive subsets. For co-occurrence clustering, repertoires with fewer than 30,000 or more than 120,000 public chains were excluded, along with several repertoires with anomalous nucleotide sharing. TCRdb's version of the immuneACCESS table is confined to in-frame rearrangements and falls short of the full clone set. An unresolved V gene accounts for under half of the shortfall where checked; the remainder is of unknown origin. V, J and clone size were drawn from that table, and D and trimming were deduced from the DNA. The sample contains about 170,000 clones, roughly three quarters of them found a single time. 2% to 2.5% of the sample goes to the ten largest clones.

The junction carries 9 bases between V and J, which are trimmed by 3 bases and 9 bases respectively. Measured from the cysteine to the phenylalanine, the CDR3 is 12 residues long. Of the read, only the CDR3 DNA is kept; its 36 bases are in frame from base 1. Via the germline V gene, CDR1 is MDHEN and CDR2 SYDVKM. The cohort comprised approximately 700 healthy bone marrow donors. At the time of sampling, every cohort member was nominally healthy, though immune exposures that went unrecorded were likely present. The donor tested CMV seronegative and was one of the 352 seronegative cohort members. Each donor provided a peripheral blood sample, and peripheral blood mononuclear cells were used for TCR beta sequencing. Genomic DNA was extracted from the blood cell samples with the Qiagen DNeasy Blood Extraction Kit.

This clonotype originated in a woman aged 50 to 60 in good health and CMV-seronegative. The sequencing sample was made of PBMCs. The chain links TRBV28 with TRBJ1-5; no D gene can be assigned with confidence. The sequenced DNA is TGTGCCAGCAGTTTGCGGGGTTGGCCCCAGCATTTT. This gives the protein CASSLRGWPQHF. The CDR3, completed at both ends by the reference TRBV28 and TRBJ1-5 genes, gives the full variable domain DVKVTQSSRYLVKRTGEKVFLECVQDMDHENMFWYRQDPGLGLRLIYFSYDVKMKEKGDIPEGYSVSREKKERFSLILESASTNQTSMYLCASSLRGWPQHFGDGTRLSIL.